This passage covers 5 T cell receptor beta chains from one sample sequenced in a study of cytomegalovirus exposure and HLA in healthy donors. The PCR employed 60 Vbeta primers together with 13 Jbeta primers. Clones were sequenced by immunoSEQ multiplex PCR, and TCRdb holds only the in-frame ones, with some missing. The profile shows 250,000 or so clones, more than 75% of them singletons. Sequencing used PBMCs. The source of these receptors is a human donor in good health.

V gene TRBV5-8 combines with J gene TRBJ2-3, with 11 bases matching TRBD2. V shed 4 bases, J shed 5 bases, and the junction held 9 bases outside the gene matches. Germline CDR1 and CDR2: SGHTS and YDEGEE. This CDR3 spans 16 amino acids. CDR3 bases: TGTGCCAGCAGCGTTAGCGGGAGGGACGGGAGAGATACGCAGTATTTT. Translation gives CASSVSGRDGRDTQYF.

The chain carries TRBV19 and TRBJ2-1; 7 bases match TRBD1. The ends lost 4 bases at V and 1 base at J; junction bases unmatched: 7. Per the germline V gene, CDR1 is LNHDA and CDR2 is SQIVND (reference sequence). The CDR3 contains 16 residues. In nucleotides, the CDR3 is TGTGCCAGTAGTAATCCGGGACAGCTTTCCTACAATGAGCAGTTCTTC. Translating gives CASSNPGQLSYNEQFF.

V and J are TRBV30 and TRBJ2-1; 16 bases fit TRBD2. The germline CDR1 and CDR2 sequences are GTSNPN and SVGIG (reference sequence). V shed 2 bases and J 12 bases; nucleotides not matched to a gene: 16. The length of the CDR3 is 18 residues. CDR3 coding DNA: TGTGCCTGGAGTCCATCGTGGGTGGGGACTAGCGGGAGGGCTGGGCAGTTCTTC. This codes for CAWSPSWVGTSGRAGQFF. Full variable domain (rest looked up from reference TRBV30 and TRBJ2-1): SQTIHQWPATLVQPVGSPLSLECTVEGTSNPNLYWYRQAAGRGLQLLFYSVGIGQISSEVPQNLSASRPQDRQFILSSKKLLLSDSGFYLCAWSPSWVGTSGRAGQFFGPGTRLTVL.

The rearrangement links TRBV4-1 to TRBJ1-1; 10 bases agree with TRBD1. CDR1 is MGHRA and CDR2 is YSYEKL in the germline V gene. Trimming at V came to 5 bases and at J to 4 bases, leaving 16 bases not matched to a gene. The CDR3 length is 18 residues. CDR3 protein: CASSSSRSGTGDSTEAFF. CDR3 DNA: TGCGCCAGCAGCTCTTCACGATCCGGGACAGGGGATAGCACTGAAGCTTTCTTT.

The chain has TRBV6-1 and TRBJ1-2; 8 bases agree with TRBD1. The germline V gene encodes CDR1 MNHNS and CDR2 SASEGT. CDR3 size: 14 residues. Trimming cost V 5 bases and J 5 bases; bases outside gene matches: 7. The CDR3 spells CASSYTGQDYGYTF. The CDR3 DNA reads as TGTGCCAGCAGTTATACGGGACAGGATTATGGCTACACCTTC.